Listed here are 26 T cell receptor beta chains from one sample, sequenced in a study of molecular identifiers for immune sequencing clone quantification. Using its own MiXCR run on the PCR reads, TCRdb lists one record per CDR3 protein. In the table there are approximately 550,000 distinct CDR3 sequences, about a fifth of which are singletons. Source material: naive CD8+ T cells from blood, with Jurkat cell RNA spiked in. As for subset: FACS-sorted CD8+CD4-CCR7+CD45RA+ naive T cells. These receptors were obtained from a human donor in good health. Some libraries in this study had Jurkat cell RNA spiked in.

There are many counts of this clonotype. The chain has TRBV7-9 and TRBJ1-5, with D tentatively TRBD1 (6 bases). The CDR3 sequence is 17 residues long. CDR1 SEHNR and CDR2 FQNEAQ come from the germline V gene (reference sequence). V was trimmed by 1 base and J by 0 bases, leaving 13 bases between them. CDR3 in amino acids: CASSLGSTGYSNQPQHF. In DNA, the CDR3 is TGTGCCAGCAGCTTAGGAAGCACAGGGTATAGCAATCAGCCCCAGCATTTT.

Regarding this clonotype: The CDR3 does not close with the conserved phenylalanine or tryptophan, likely indicating a read error. The rearrangement joins TRBV12-3 or TRBV12-4 to TRBJ1-1, with D perhaps matching TRBD1 (6 bases). The CDR3 has 15 amino acids. The germline V and J ends were trimmed by 5 bases and 2 bases, with 15 bases remaining between them. The CDR3 loop is CASSDPRTANTEAFL. The CDR3 DNA reads TGTGCCAGCAGTGACCCGCGGACAGCAAACACTGAAGCTTTCCTT.

Note on this clonotype: Possible read error: a much larger clone is one base away. The chain couples TRBV4-2 to TRBJ2-7; D not resolved. Germline lookup yields CDR1 LGHNA and CDR2 YNFKEQ. This CDR3 has 13 residues. With 0 bases removed from V and 5 bases from J, the gap between germline ends came to 8 bases. CDR3 in DNA: TGTGCCAGCAGCCAAGAGCGAAGGGACGAGCAGTACTTC. Amino acid sequence: CASSQERRDEQYF.

V is TRBV25-1 and J is TRBJ1-1; a weak D match, TRBD1 (5 bases). Germline V CDR1 and CDR2: MGHDK, SYGVNS. V was trimmed by 4 bases and J by 6 bases, leaving 15 bases between them. The CDR3 has 14 amino acids. In nucleotides, the CDR3 is TGTGCCAGCAGTGGGGCCCATTGGGGGGCTGAAGCTTTCTTT. It translates to CASSGAHWGAEAFF.

With respect to this clonotype: This clone may be a read error of a much larger clone one base away. The V call is TRBV6-5, the J call TRBJ1-1; the match to TRBD1 covers 7 bases. The CDR3 extends over 15 amino acids. CDR1 and CDR2 (germline): MNHEY, SVGAGI. The J segment lost 10 bases and the V segment lost 6 bases, leaving 17 bases of the junction unmatched. The CDR3 loop reads CASSRLTGRGRGAFF. CDR3 sequence (DNA): TGTGCCAGCAGCCGCCTGACAGGGCGCGGGAGGGGAGCTTTCTTT.

This clonotype showed up just a few times. The gene calls are TRBV10-3 and TRBJ1-1; D is perhaps TRBD1 (5 bases). Trimming took off 1 base at V and 1 base at J, with 10 bases between the two ends. CDR1 ENHRY and CDR2 SYGVKD come from the germline V gene. The CDR3 loop spans 15 amino acids. The CDR3 protein is CAISEWGAGNTEAFF. In DNA, the CDR3 is TGTGCCATCAGTGAGTGGGGCGCCGGGAACACTGAAGCTTTCTTT.

This clonotype occurred a few times. The chain combines TRBV7-9 with TRBJ2-7, with 16 bases lining up with TRBD2. The CDR3 runs to 16 residues. V trimming: 6 bases; J trimming: 1 base; junction bases outside the gene matches: 3. CDR1 SEHNR and CDR2 FQNEAQ come from the germline V gene (reference sequence). The chain's CDR3 is CASSGTSGRASYEQYF. CDR3 DNA sequence: TGTGCCAGCAGTGGGACTAGCGGGAGGGCGTCCTACGAGCAGTACTTC.

The rearrangement joins TRBV27 to TRBJ2-7; tentatively, D is TRBD2 (6 bases). The V end lost 5 bases, the J end lost 0 bases, and 14 bases lay between the germline ends. CDR1 and CDR2 (germline): MNHEY, SMNVEV (reference sequence). The CDR3 length is 15 residues. The CDR3 reads CASSVMSGSSYEQYF. DNA of the CDR3: TGTGCCAGCAGTGTTATGTCCGGGAGCTCCTACGAGCAGTACTTC.

The table lists this clonotype with many counts. This chain links TRBV13 with TRBJ2-1, with D tentatively TRBD2 (7 bases). Trimming took off 6 bases at V and 3 bases at J, with 12 bases between the two ends. CDR3 length: 14 amino acids. The V gene's germline CDR1 is PRHDT and CDR2 FYEKMQ (reference sequence). The CDR3 sequence: CASRMRGGYNEQFF. The DNA of the CDR3 is TGTGCCAGCAGAATGAGGGGGGGCTACAATGAGCAGTTCTTC.

The chain carries TRBV12-3 or TRBV12-4 and TRBJ2-7; TRBD2 is a possible D gene (5 bases). This CDR3 region has 13 residues. V was clipped by 6 bases and J by 2 bases, with 11 bases between them. The CDR3 region has the DNA TGTGCCAGCAGCTGGGAGTTAGCCTACGAGCAGTACTTC. This sequence encodes CASSWELAYEQYF.

Remarks on this clonotype: Being one base from a much bigger clone, this may be a read error. The chain links TRBV7-6 to TRBJ2-7; 13 nucleotides line up with TRBD2. Looked up from germline, CDR1 is SGHVS and CDR2 is FNYEAQ. The trim removed 1 base at V and 4 bases at J, leaving 7 bases unmatched. CDR3 length equals 17 residues. In nucleotides, the CDR3 is TGTGCCAGCAGCTTAGGATCCGGGACTAGCGGGGAGTACGAGCAGTACTTC. It translates to CASSLGSGTSGEYEQYF.

This clonotype was counted ten times or more. V and J are TRBV10-2 and TRBJ1-3, with a tentative D call TRBD1 (6 bases). This CDR3 spans 17 amino acids. CDR1 is WSHSY, CDR2 SAAADI, per germline. Trimming took 2 bases from V and 2 from J, leaving 16 bases between them. The CDR3 sequence: CASSEGPGAITGNTIYF. As DNA, the CDR3 is TGCGCCAGCAGTGAGGGCCCGGGGGCGATTACTGGAAACACCATATATTTT.

This clonotype was observed many times. The CDR3, as DNA: TGTGCCAGCAGTTTCAGCCCGGGACAGGGGGTTGATGAGCAGTTCTTC. Translating gives CASSFSPGQGVDEQFF. This chain links TRBV6-5 with TRBJ2-1; 11 positions agree with TRBD1. Trimming cost V 4 bases and J 8 bases; bases outside gene matches: 10. The CDR3 has 16 residues. CDR1 and CDR2 (germline): MNHEY, SVGAGI.

There are many counts of this clonotype. The chain employs TRBV6-5 and TRBJ2-1; TRBD2 might be the D (5 bases). This CDR3 region has 15 residues. Germline assignment: CDR1 MNHEY and CDR2 SVGAGI. V lost 4 bases and J 2 bases, leaving 12 bases between the germline ends. The CDR3 is CASSSSGSAYNEQFF. The CDR3 nucleotides are TGTGCCAGCAGTTCGAGCGGATCCGCCTACAATGAGCAGTTCTTC.

The V call is TRBV6-5, the J call TRBJ2-3; D is unclear. The ends were cut back, 6 bases at V and 2 bases at J, with 12 bases in the middle. This CDR3 contains 14 residues. Germline CDR1 is MNHEY and CDR2 is SVGAGI. CDR3 sequence reads: CASSRYGPTDTQYF. The CDR3 DNA reads as TGTGCCAGCAGCCGATACGGACCCACAGATACGCAGTATTTT.

This rearrangement joins TRBV27 to TRBJ2-5; the D gene is possibly TRBD2 (6 bases). V was shortened by 8 bases and J by 0 bases, with 16 bases between the two germline ends. This CDR3 is 15 amino acids long. Germline loops: CDR1 MNHEY, CDR2 SMNVEV (reference sequence). CDR3 sequence reads: CASGSSANYQETQYF. For the CDR3, the DNA is TGTGCCAGCGGATCTAGCGCTAATTACCAAGAGACCCAGTACTTC.

This clonotype was detected a few times. This rearrangement joins TRBV7-9 to TRBJ1-1, with D possibly matching TRBD1 (5 bases). There are 13 residues in the CDR3. V dropped 2 bases and J dropped 2 bases, with 6 bases sitting between them. Germline V gene data show CDR1 as SEHNR and CDR2 as FQNEAQ (reference sequence). CDR3 protein: CASSLWDNTEAFF. CDR3 nucleotides: TGTGCCAGCAGCTTATGGGACAACACTGAAGCTTTCTTT.

Of note for this clonotype: A much larger clone differs from this one at a single base, so this may be a read error. The CDR3, as DNA: TGTGCCCGGACGACAACCCGCTTCTACAATGAGCAGTTCTTC. This translates into CARTTTRFYNEQFF. The genes are TRBV30 and TRBJ2-1; D gene ambiguous. V lost 8 bases and J lost 3, with 17 bases in between. The CDR3 loop spans 14 amino acids. CDR1 is GTSNPN and CDR2 is SVGIG in the germline V gene (reference sequence).

There are many counts of this clonotype. This sequence joins TRBV5-1 and TRBJ2-1; 11 bases line up with TRBD2. The V gene's germline CDR1 is SGHRS and CDR2 YFSETQ. The CDR3 runs 17 residues. J gave up 3 bases and V 0 bases, and 5 bases lay outside the gene matches. DNA for the CDR3: TGCGCCAGCAGCTTGGCCGTAGCGGGAGGGCTCTACAATGAGCAGTTCTTC. It yields the protein CASSLAVAGGLYNEQFF.

The table lists this clonotype with many counts. V is TRBV2 and J is TRBJ1-5; perhaps TRBD1 as D (5 bases). The V gene lost 4 bases and the J gene lost 4 bases, with 14 bases spanning the gap. CDR1 and CDR2 (germline): SNHLY, FYNNEI. This CDR3 region has 15 residues. CDR3 sequence (DNA): TGTGCCAGCAGTGGGGGATTGGGGGGAAATCAGCCCCAGCATTTT. Protein: CASSGGLGGNQPQHF.

DNA of the CDR3: TGCAGTGCTAGAGATAAGACTAGGTCCTACGAGCAGTACTTC. Protein sequence: CSARDKTRSYEQYF. The chain joins TRBV20-1 to TRBJ2-7; D is possibly TRBD2 (6 bases). Germline V gene lookup returns CDR1 DFQATT and CDR2 SNEGSKA (reference sequence). The CDR3 length is 14 residues. V was cut by 0 bases and J by 1 base, with 10 bases left in between.

The chain employs TRBV7-9 and TRBJ2-1, with D tentatively TRBD2 (5 bases). There are 12 residues in the CDR3. Trimming took off 1 base at V and 9 bases at J, with 7 bases between the two ends. CDR1 and CDR2 from the germline V gene are SEHNR and FQNEAQ (reference sequence). CDR3 nucleotides: TGTGCCAGCAGCTTAGAAGGGAGTGAGCAGTTCTTC. Protein: CASSLEGSEQFF.

This clonotype has only a few counts. J is TRBJ2-3 and V is TRBV7-2, with TRBD2 matching over 11 bases. The CDR3 loop spans 16 amino acids. Germline V gives CDR1 SGHTA, CDR2 FQGNSA. V lost 5 bases to trimming and J lost 2 bases; unmatched junction nucleotides: 6. CDR3 in DNA: TGTGCCAGCAGCATCTTAGCGGGGGGGATCACAGATACGCAGTATTTT. Its translation: CASSILAGGITDTQYF.

This clonotype occurred a few times. The chain uses TRBV7-9 and TRBJ2-3, with 11 nucleotides matching TRBD1. The germline V gene has CDR1 SEHNR and CDR2 FQNEAQ (reference sequence). V shed 5 bases and J 1 base; nucleotides not matched to a gene: 17. This CDR3 contains 20 residues. Written as DNA, the CDR3 is TGTGCCAGCAGCCCGAGCGGGACAGGGGGACTATCCTACGGCACAGATACGCAGTATTTT. This gives the protein CASSPSGTGGLSYGTDTQYF.

This clonotype was recorded a few times. This could be a read error, since a much larger clone is one nucleotide away. This CDR3 is missing its conserved last phenylalanine or tryptophan, likely due to a read error. V is TRBV13 and J is TRBJ1-1; the D gene is possibly TRBD1 (5 bases). Trimming shortened V by 5 bases and J by 7 bases, and 11 bases separated the two germline ends. Germline-derived CDR1 and CDR2 are PRHDT and FYEKMQ (reference sequence). There are 12 residues in the CDR3. The CDR3 is CASSPTRVEAFL. The CDR3 region has the DNA TGTGCCAGCAGCCCGACCAGGGTTGAAGCTTTCCTT.

A few counts support this clonotype. This sequence joins TRBV20-1 and TRBJ2-7; D assignment may be TRBD1 or TRBD2 (6 bases each). This CDR3 is built from 14 residues. Germline CDR1 is DFQATT and CDR2 is SNEGSKA (reference sequence). The V and J ends lost 2 bases and 2 bases respectively, with 13 bases between them. The CDR3 DNA follows: TGCAGTGCTAGACTCCGGGGGCGTACCTACGAGCAGTACTTC. Encoded protein: CSARLRGRTYEQYF.